Sequencing of this T cell receptor beta chain was carried out in a study of blood T cell repertoires in COVID-19. Repertoires were generated with immunoSEQ multiplex PCR, while TCRdb's copy carries only in-frame clones and drops some. The repertoire holds around 500,000 clones, with around 85% as singletons. The V end lost 1 base, the J end lost 7 bases, and 11 bases lay between the germline ends. The germline gives CDR1 SEHNR, CDR2 FQNEAQ (reference sequence). There are 14 residues in the CDR3. The clonotype was recovered from a woman aged 55 to 70 who had recovered from COVID-19. This sequence joins TRBV7-9 and TRBJ1-5; D is perhaps TRBD1 (5 bases). The material sequenced was PBMCs or T cells enriched from blood (not recorded which). CDR3 in amino acids: CASSLGGPGQPQHF. The CDR3 DNA sequence: TGTGCCAGCAGCTTAGGGGGCCCCGGACAGCCCCAGCATTTT.